A selection of T cell receptor beta chains follows, all from one sample in a study of blood T cell repertoires in COVID-19. Measured with immunoSEQ multiplex PCR; TCRdb has only the in-frame clones, and not every one. The data contain about 58,000 clones, approximately 80% of them singletons. Sequenced material: peripheral blood. Source of these receptors: a man in his fifties or sixties with COVID-19, enrolled during active disease. Each CDR3 is given with its conserved first and last residue. A D gene is named only where the DNA matches it firmly. The size of a clone is reported for some rows only, either as once, few or many, or as a class for expanded clones.

V gene	J gene	D gene	clone size	CDR3 DNA	CDR3 protein
TRBV5-1	TRBJ1-5	TRBD1	.	TGCGCCAGCAGCGAAGGGGGCTTAGGTCAGCCCCAGCATTTT	CASSEGGLGQPQHF
TRBV19	TRBJ1-1	.	.	TGTGCCAGTAGCGGATGGACAGTTAAGAACACTGAAGCTTTCTTT	CASSGWTVKNTEAFF
TRBV27	TRBJ1-1	TRBD1	.	TGTGCCAGTGTACGCGGGACAGGGAACACTGAAGCTTTCTTT	CASVRGTGNTEAFF
TRBV11-3	TRBJ2-5	.	.	TGTGCCAGCAGTCTCAGGGTAGAGACCCAGTACTTC	CASSLRVETQYF
TRBV5-1	TRBJ1-1	TRBD1	.	TGCGCCAGCAGCTCACAGGGGTTCACTGAAGCTTTCTTT	CASSSQGFTEAFF
TRBV5-4	TRBJ2-1	TRBD2	.	TGTGCCAGCAGTCGGGGGGGTCTTGGGACCTACAATGAGCAGTTCTTC	CASSRGGLGTYNEQFF
TRBV11-3	TRBJ2-1	TRBD2	.	TGTGCCAGCAGCTTAGTGCTAGCGGGAAGGTATGAGCAGTTCTTC	CASSLVLAGRYEQFF
TRBV5-4	TRBJ2-5	.	once	TGTGCCAGCAGCTTGGAAGGGGGGGGAGAGACCCAGTACTTC	CASSLEGGGETQYF
TRBV4-3	TRBJ2-5	TRBD1	.	TGCGCCAGCAGCCAAGGACTGACAGGGGTGGAGACCCAGTACTTC	CASSQGLTGVETQYF
TRBV4-2	TRBJ2-1	TRBD2	.	TGTGCCAGCAGCCAGGGAGGCGGGGGGGCTCGTAATGAGCAGTTCTTC	CASSQGGGGARNEQFF
TRBV18	TRBJ2-7	.	.	TGTGCCAGCTCACCACCGGGGAGACAAGGCTACGAGCAGTACTTC	CASSPPGRQGYEQYF
TRBV30	TRBJ2-3	TRBD2	.	TGTGCCTGGAGCGGACTAGTGGCAGATACGCAGTATTTT	CAWSGLVADTQYF
TRBV27	TRBJ2-7	TRBD1	.	TGTGCCAGCAGTAGACAGGGGATTGGGATCTACGAGCAGTACTTC	CASSRQGIGIYEQYF
TRBV14	TRBJ1-3	.	.	TGTGCCAGCAGCCGCGGGGGGATCGGAAACACCATATATTTT	CASSRGGIGNTIYF
TRBV5-8	TRBJ1-2	.	.	TGTGCCAGCAGCAGACCCGACAGGAGCGATGGCTACACCTTC	CASSRPDRSDGYTF
TRBV5-4	TRBJ2-3	TRBD1	.	TGTGCCAGCAGCCCAGGGACAGGCTCTTTGGGGACAGATACGCAGTATTTT	CASSPGTGSLGTDTQYF
TRBV7-2	TRBJ2-5	TRBD2	.	TGTGCCAGCAGGGCTGGGCTAGCGGTAGAACGAGAGACCCAGTACTTC	CASRAGLAVERETQYF
TRBV19	TRBJ2-1	TRBD1	.	TGTGCCAGTAGATCGCCGGGACAGGTCCCTTGGGAGCAGTTCTTC	CASRSPGQVPWEQFF
TRBV9	TRBJ2-3	.	.	TGTGCCAGCAGCGTGGGACTGACGCCCGTAGGTACGCAGTATTTT	CASSVGLTPVGTQYF
TRBV7-2	TRBJ1-1	TRBD1	.	TGTGCCAGCAGCACCCCTGTCACAGGGGCGAACACTGAAGCTTTCTTT	CASSTPVTGANTEAFF
TRBV9	TRBJ1-5	.	.	TGTGCCAGCAGCCTCACAGGGTCGGGCAATCAGCCCCAGCATTTT	CASSLTGSGNQPQHF
TRBV27	TRBJ1-4	TRBD1	.	TGTGCCAGCAGTTTATGGACAGGGAGTGAAAAACTGTTTTTT	CASSLWTGSEKLFF
TRBV5-1	TRBJ2-7	TRBD1	once	TGCGCCAGCAGCTTACAGGGGACCTACGAGCAGTACTTC	CASSLQGTYEQYF
TRBV2	TRBJ1-5	.	.	TGTGCCAGCGAGCGAACGGATAGCAATCAGCCCCAGCATTTT	CASERTDSNQPQHF
TRBV5-4	TRBJ1-2	.	once	TGTGCCAGCAGTCCGAACACAGGGAATGGCTACACCTTC	CASSPNTGNGYTF
TRBV4-3	TRBJ2-7	.	.	TGCGCCAGCAGCCAAGGAGTATGGGCTCCCTACGAGCAGTACTTC	CASSQGVWAPYEQYF
TRBV3-1/TRBV3-2	TRBJ2-7	.	.	TGTGCCAGCAGCCAAGATCCGGGATCCTACGAGCAGTACTTC	CASSQDPGSYEQYF
TRBV4-1	TRBJ1-2	.	.	TGCGCCAGCAGCCAAGTGCGGGACTATGGCTACACCTTC	CASSQVRDYGYTF
TRBV7-2	TRBJ2-3	TRBD2	.	TGTGCCAGCAGCCCCCGGGGGGGGTGGGCAGATACGCAGTATTTT	CASSPRGGWADTQYF